Below, 24 T cell receptor beta chains from the same sample are listed, as sequenced in a study of cytomegalovirus exposure and HLA in healthy donors. The PCR employed 60 Vbeta primers together with 13 Jbeta primers. Sequenced by immunoSEQ multiplex PCR; TCRdb stores in-frame clones only, minus some. Altogether approximately 100,000 clones are present, more than 70% being singletons, with the ten largest covering over 2%. Sequenced material: PBMCs. Receptors were obtained from a young man in good health and CMV-seronegative.

The CDR3 coding sequence is TGCGCCAGCTCCCTGGGGCTGAAATACACAGATACGCAGTATTTT. Translation gives CASSLGLKYTDTQYF. The rearrangement links TRBV5-1 to TRBJ2-3, with a weak D call TRBD1 (5 bases). V was clipped by 7 bases and J by 2 bases, with 17 bases between them. The CDR3 has 15 amino acids. The germline V gene has CDR1 SGHRS and CDR2 YFSETQ. The variable domain in full, completed from reference TRBV5-1 and TRBJ2-3, reads KAGVTQTPRYLIKTRGQQVTLSCSPISGHRSVSWYQQTPGQGLQFLFEYFSETQRNKGNFPGRFSGRQFSNSRSEMNVSTLELGDSALYLCASSLGLKYTDTQYFGPGTRLTVL.

V gene TRBV4-1 combines with J gene TRBJ2-1; 8 bases are a match to TRBD2. Germline values: CDR1 MGHRA, CDR2 YSYEKL. This CDR3 has 15 residues. J gave up 2 bases and V 4 bases, and 4 bases lay outside the gene matches. Written as DNA, the CDR3 is TGCGCCAGCAGCCTCGGGGGGGGACCCTACAATGAGCAGTTCTTC. This codes for CASSLGGGPYNEQFF.

The chain combines TRBV6-5 with TRBJ1-5, with a possible D match to TRBD1 (6 bases). The CDR3 is 14 residues long. The V gene's germline CDR1 is MNHEY and CDR2 SVGAGI. Deletions cut 8 bases from V and 7 bases from J, with 18 bases between. The CDR3: CASSRAGAGQPQHF. DNA of the CDR3: TGTGCCAGCTCAAGGGCGGGGGCAGGGCAGCCCCAGCATTTT.

This rearrangement joins TRBV2 to TRBJ2-4; 7 bases align to TRBD1. CDR1 and CDR2 (germline): SNHLY, FYNNEI. Unmatched junction bases numbered 4, after V lost 5 bases and J lost 0 bases. The CDR3 sequence is 15 residues long. Here the CDR3 reads CASSRQGEAKNIQYF. The CDR3 coding sequence is TGTGCCAGCAGTAGACAGGGAGAAGCCAAAAACATTCAGTACTTC.

The rearrangement joins TRBV4-2 to TRBJ1-5, with 9 bases fitting TRBD1. The V and J ends lost 3 bases and 3 bases, in that order; junction bases with no gene match: 6. The CDR3 runs to 16 residues. Germline-derived CDR1 and CDR2 are LGHNA and YNFKEQ. CDR3 protein: CASSQPGQGTNQPQHF. DNA for the CDR3: TGTGCCAGCAGCCAGCCGGGACAGGGTACCAATCAGCCCCAGCATTTT.

This clone was picked up a small number of times. This sequence joins TRBV5-6 and TRBJ1-2; possibly TRBD1 for D (5 bases). Germline CDR1 SGHDT, CDR2 YYEEEE. The CDR3 spans 13 residues. Trimming took 0 bases from V and 14 from J, leaving 17 bases between them. The CDR3 coding sequence is TGTGCCAGCAGCTTGGATGTTGTAGGGGCTAATACCTTC. This translates into CASSLDVVGANTF.

V and J are TRBV10-3 and TRBJ2-7, with D tentatively TRBD1 (5 bases). The CDR3 covers 15 residues. V lost 2 bases and J 6 bases, leaving 17 bases between the germline ends. Germline V gene sequence: CDR1 ENHRY, CDR2 SYGVKD. DNA of the CDR3: TGTGCCATCAGTGAGACCCTGACAGCCCGTTCCGAGCAGTACTTC. Protein sequence: CAISETLTARSEQYF.

This clone came up once. The V and J genes are TRBV6-5 and TRBJ1-1; D remains ambiguous. V was shortened by 7 bases and J by 0 bases, with 12 bases between the two germline ends. This CDR3 has 14 residues. The germline gives CDR1 MNHEY, CDR2 SVGAGI. The CDR3 DNA follows: TGTGCCAGCATTCCTGACAACCTGAACACTGAAGCTTTCTTT. It yields the protein CASIPDNLNTEAFF.

This chain connects TRBV7-8 to TRBJ1-5, with D tentatively TRBD1 (6 bases). Germline CDR1 is SGHVS and CDR2 is FQNEAQ. CDR3 length: 16 residues. The ends were cut back, 3 bases at V and 0 bases at J, with 12 bases in the middle. The DNA of the CDR3 is TGTGCCAGCAGCTTTCAGGGGATGAATAGCAATCAGCCCCAGCATTTT. Translating it yields CASSFQGMNSNQPQHF.

This clone was seen a few times. The chain uses TRBV25-1 and TRBJ1-5; the D gene is possibly TRBD1 (5 bases). Trimming cost V 1 base and J 15 bases, with 13 bases left between them. The V gene's germline CDR1 is MGHDK and CDR2 SYGVNS. The CDR3 is 12 residues long. DNA for the CDR3: TGTGCCAGCAGTGAATGGGGCAGGGAAAGGCATTTT. Residues: CASSEWGRERHF.

About this clone itself: One junction end disagrees with the germline gene, perhaps due to a read error. V usage is TRBV7-9 and J usage is TRBJ1-3, with 11 bases matching TRBD1. The CDR3 contains 18 residues. The germline gives CDR1 SEHNR, CDR2 FQNEAQ (reference sequence). The chain's CDR3 is CSSSLRSPGQGEGNTIYF. CDR3 nucleotide sequence: TGTTCCAGCAGCTTACGTAGCCCGGGACAGGGGGAAGGAAACACCATATATTTT.

V gene TRBV5-4 combines with J gene TRBJ2-3; TRBD2 might be the D (6 bases). The CDR3 consists of 14 residues. Germline V gene data show CDR1 as SGHNT and CDR2 as YYREEE (reference sequence). V lost 4 bases, J lost 3 bases, and 12 bases lay in between. The CDR3 loop reads CASSVTRSTDTQYF. Here the CDR3 DNA reads TGTGCCAGCAGCGTGACTAGAAGTACAGATACGCAGTATTTT.

The CDR3 sequence is CASSPWTGKNEQFF. The DNA of the CDR3 is TGTGCCAGCAGCCCTTGGACAGGGAAGAATGAGCAGTTCTTC. V is TRBV4-2 and J is TRBJ2-1; 8 positions match TRBD1. Germline CDR1 reads LGHNA; CDR2 reads YNFKEQ. V trimming: 4 bases; J trimming: 7 bases; junction bases outside the gene matches: 6. This CDR3 has 14 residues.

The rearrangement links TRBV29-1 to TRBJ2-3; 10 bases agree with TRBD2. The CDR3 is 14 residues long. The V gene end was trimmed by 3 bases and the J gene end by 3 bases; junction bases not matched to a gene: 3. Germline loops: CDR1 SQVTM, CDR2 ANQGSEA. The DNA of the CDR3 is TGCAGCGTTGATAGTAGCGGGGGGACAGATACGCAGTATTTT. Translated, it gives CSVDSSGGTDTQYF.

This sequence joins TRBV5-4 and TRBJ2-1; no definite D call. In germline, CDR1 is SGHNT, CDR2 YYREEE (reference sequence). The CDR3 has 15 amino acids. V was clipped by 0 bases and J by 0 bases, with 7 bases between them. CDR3 nucleotides: TGTGCCAGCAGCTTGGCCGTGAGCTCCTACAATGAGCAGTTCTTC. Encoded protein: CASSLAVSSYNEQFF.

A note on this clone: One end of the junction varies from germline; a read error may be responsible. The chain uses TRBV5-6 and TRBJ2-2; D is possibly TRBD2 (5 bases). Looked up from germline, CDR1 is SGHDT and CDR2 is YYEEEE. The CDR3 has 15 amino acids. The CDR3 here is CASSFGRSYTGEPFF. CDR3 sequence (DNA): TGTGCCAGCAGCTTCGGAAGGAGCTACACCGGGGAGCCGTTTTTT.

V usage is TRBV6-5 and J usage is TRBJ1-2; 9 positions match TRBD1. The CDR3 is 15 amino acids. With V trimmed by 6 bases and J by 4 bases, 9 bases remained unmatched. CDR1 and CDR2 (germline): MNHEY, SVGAGI. CDR3 sequence (DNA): TGTGCCAGCAGCCCCCCCGGACAGGGGTCCTATGGCTACACCTTC. Encoded protein: CASSPPGQGSYGYTF.

The chain employs TRBV14 and TRBJ2-7; D gene unclear. Germline V CDR1 and CDR2: SGHDN, FVKESK. The CDR3 has 14 residues. V was pared by 4 bases and J by 6 bases, with 16 bases between. Here the CDR3 reads CASSRSFSGGEQYF. The DNA of the CDR3 is TGTGCCAGCAGCCGCTCCTTTTCCGGCGGCGAGCAGTACTTC.

The gene calls are TRBV2 and TRBJ1-4; TRBD1 agrees at 7 bases. Germline CDR1 SNHLY, CDR2 FYNNEI. The CDR3 runs to 15 residues. The J segment lost 8 bases and the V segment lost 4 bases, leaving 10 bases of the junction unmatched. This CDR3 is CASSAEGTDTEKLFF. The CDR3 coding sequence is TGTGCCAGCAGTGCCGAGGGGACAGACACCGAAAAACTGTTTTTT.

The chain carries TRBV5-6 and TRBJ2-5, with D perhaps TRBD2 (6 bases). TRBJ2-7 explains the end of the DNA better; the J call may be wrong. The CDR3 sequence is 14 residues long. CDR1 is SGHDT and CDR2 is YYEEEE in the germline V gene. The CDR3 spells CASSSTGTYYEQYF. The CDR3 region has the DNA TGTGCCAGCAGCTCAACCGGGACTTACTACGAGCAGTACTTC.

V is TRBV30 and J is TRBJ2-1, with D uncertain. Germline loops: CDR1 GTSNPN, CDR2 SVGIG (reference sequence). The CDR3 is 10 amino acids. The V and J ends lost 3 bases and 7 bases respectively, with 4 bases between them. The chain's CDR3 is CAWRLNEQFF. The CDR3, as DNA: TGTGCCTGGAGATTAAATGAGCAGTTCTTC.

The chain joins TRBV5-4 to TRBJ2-2; tentatively, D is TRBD1 (6 bases). The CDR3 contains 15 residues. V shed 0 bases and J shed 1 base, with 7 bases lying between them. Germline V CDR1 and CDR2: SGHNT, YYREEE (reference sequence). CDR3 protein: CASSLVDRNTGELFF. CDR3 bases: TGTGCCAGCAGCTTGGTGGACAGGAACACCGGGGAGCTGTTTTTT.

This clone has only a few counts. The rearrangement joins TRBV4-2 to TRBJ2-6, with 13 bases lining up with TRBD2. The CDR3 has 21 residues. CDR1 is LGHNA and CDR2 is YNFKEQ in the germline V gene. The ends lost 4 bases at V and 2 bases at J; junction bases unmatched: 14. This CDR3 reads CASSPPGTLTSGGAGANVLTF. As DNA, the CDR3 is TGTGCCAGCAGCCCTCCTGGTACACTAACTAGCGGGGGGGCTGGGGCCAACGTCCTGACTTTC.

The chain employs TRBV7-8 and TRBJ1-1, with 8 bases aligning to TRBD1. CDR3 length: 16 residues. Germline CDR1 SGHVS, CDR2 FQNEAQ. V dropped 5 bases and J dropped 4; count of bases not matched to a gene: 12. The CDR3 spells CASSRQGPHLITEAFF. For the CDR3, the DNA is TGTGCCAGCAGCCGACAGGGGCCTCACTTGATCACTGAAGCTTTCTTT.